Listed here are 29 T cell receptor beta chains from one sample, sequenced in a study of regulatory T cells in long-lasting Graves disease. The time point is: newly diagnosed GD, antithyroid drugs for less than 3 months. Extracted RNA from PBMCs served as the source of the TCR library. Assembly of TCR beta libraries relied on iRepertoire HTBI primers together with Arm-PCR of CDR3 regions. TCRdb re-called the multiplex PCR reads through MiXCR, storing one row per CDR3 protein. The table lists about 460,000 distinct CDR3 sequences, approximately 14% of them singletons. These same records also appear under a second study, on T cells in Graves' hyperthyroidism and ophthalmopathy.

Sequences were derived from peripheral blood mononuclear cells (PBMCs), sampled at new diagnosis, from a patient treated with antithyroid drugs. Receptors were obtained from a woman aged 50 to 60 with Graves disease.

Points on this clonotype: A far larger clone lies a single base away; this is likely a read error. The chain employs TRBV12-3 or TRBV12-4 and TRBJ2-3; no definite D call. The J call is in doubt because the DNA end fits TRBJ1-1 better. This CDR3 has 16 amino acids. Here the CDR3 DNA reads TGTGCCAGCAGCTTAGAGTCGGGCGGAGGCCCAACTGGAGCTTTCTTT. Protein sequence: CASSLESGGGPTGAFF.

This clonotype has ten or more counts. The rearrangement uses TRBV24-1 and TRBJ2-5, with 7 positions matching TRBD1. Germline V lookup: CDR1 KGHDR, CDR2 SFDVKD. CDR3 length: 15 residues. The junction had 8 bases not matched to a gene; V was cut back by 7 bases and J by 1 base. The CDR3 loop is CATSGLRQGQETQYF. CDR3 in DNA: TGTGCCACCAGCGGCCTAAGACAGGGCCAAGAGACCCAGTACTTC.

A few counts support this clonotype. This chain links TRBV12-3 or TRBV12-4 with TRBJ2-5; no clear D. This CDR3 has 12 residues. The germline V and J ends were trimmed by 5 bases and 4 bases, with 8 bases remaining between them. Here the CDR3 DNA reads TGTGCCAGCAGTCTCTCGTCAGAGACCCAGTACTTC. Residues: CASSLSSETQYF.

The chain is built from TRBV6-6 and TRBJ2-7; D is uncertain. The germline gives CDR1 MNHNY, CDR2 SVGAGI (reference sequence). The CDR3 length is 16 residues. Trimming took off 0 bases at V and 0 bases at J, with 12 bases between the two ends. CDR3 DNA sequence: TGTGCCAGCAGTTACTCGAGCTTGGGGTTCTCCTACGAGCAGTACTTC. It codes for CASSYSSLGFSYEQYF.

This clonotype appeared many times. V is TRBV27 and J is TRBJ2-2, with TRBD2 identical over 9 bases. The germline V gene encodes CDR1 MNHEY and CDR2 SMNVEV (reference sequence). V shed 4 bases and J 5 bases; nucleotides not matched to a gene: 14. This CDR3 is built from 18 residues. The CDR3: CASSWGLAGHLGTGELFF. The CDR3 region has the DNA TGTGCCAGCAGTTGGGGACTAGCAGGCCACCTAGGGACCGGGGAGCTGTTTTTT.

With respect to this clonotype: This could be a read error, since a much larger clone is one nucleotide away. This chain joins TRBV6-2 or TRBV6-3 and TRBJ2-1; 12 bases are shared with TRBD2. CDR1 MNHEY and CDR2 SVGEGT come from the germline V gene. This CDR3 spans 16 amino acids. CDR3: CASSSRLAGASGEQSF. The CDR3 DNA reads as TGTGCCAGCAGCTCCAGACTAGCGGGAGCGTCGGGTGAGCAGTCCTTC.

Points on this clonotype: A clone one base away is much larger, so this may be a read error. The gene calls are TRBV9 and TRBJ1-1; D is unresolved. Trimming took off 5 bases at V and 2 bases at J, with 10 bases between the two ends. Germline V gene sequence: CDR1 SGDLS, CDR2 YYNGEE. The CDR3 runs 13 residues. Written as DNA, the CDR3 is TGTGCCAGCAGAGTCCGGGGAAACACTGAAGCTTTCTTT. The encoded protein is CASRVRGNTEAFF.

J is TRBJ2-2 and V is TRBV20-1; no clear D. Germline assignment: CDR1 DFQATT and CDR2 SNEGSKA (reference sequence). The CDR3 is made up of 13 amino acids. The germline V and J ends were trimmed by 0 bases and 3 bases, with 5 bases remaining between them. The CDR3 coding sequence is TGCAGTGCTAGAGATATGGACACCGGGGAGCTGTTTTTT. It specifies CSARDMDTGELFF.

The chain employs TRBV20-1 and TRBJ2-1; 14 bases are shared with TRBD2. The germline V gene has CDR1 DFQATT and CDR2 SNEGSKA (reference sequence). V lost 4 bases and J lost 0; bases outside the gene matches: 11. This CDR3 comprises 19 residues. The CDR3 DNA is TGCAGTGCTACGGGACTAGCGGGAGATACTATGAGCTCCTACAATGAGCAGTTCTTC. It codes for CSATGLAGDTMSSYNEQFF.

With regard to this clonotype: Since no conserved phenylalanine or tryptophan closes the CDR3, a read error is the likely cause. The J gene is TRBJ1-6, the V gene TRBV20-1, with 7 bases identical to TRBD1. After removal of 0 bases from V and 4 bases from J, the junction contained 9 bases not matched to a gene. The CDR3 consists of 17 residues. Germline V gene sequence: CDR1 DFQATT, CDR2 SNEGSKA (reference sequence). The CDR3 nucleotides read TGCAGTGCTAGAGATGCGCAGGGGGACAGTTATAATTCACCCCTCCACTAT. This gives the protein CSARDAQGDSYNSPLHY.

This clonotype has ten or more counts. The chain joins TRBV13 to TRBJ1-2; 8 nucleotides align to TRBD1. Germline CDR1 PRHDT, CDR2 FYEKMQ (reference sequence). Trimming at V came to 5 bases and at J to 6 bases, leaving 11 bases not matched to a gene. This CDR3 has 15 amino acids. As DNA, the CDR3 is TGTGCCAGCAGCCCTCAGGGGGCGCGTGCCCATGGCTACACCTTC. The encoded protein is CASSPQGARAHGYTF.

A few counts support this clonotype. V usage is TRBV5-8 and J usage is TRBJ2-1; D is undetermined. The CDR3 sequence is 14 residues long. Germline V gene lookup returns CDR1 SGHTS and CDR2 YDEGEE. V was cut by 1 base and J by 5 bases, with 10 bases left in between. CDR3 residues: CASSLSGPDNEQFF. The CDR3 DNA reads TGTGCCAGCAGCTTGTCCGGGCCTGACAATGAGCAGTTCTTC. Full variable domain (outside the CDR3, taken from reference TRBV5-8 and TRBJ2-1): EAGVTQSPTHLIKTRGQQATLRCSPISGHTSVYWYQQALGLGLQFLLWYDEGEERNRGNFPPRFSGRQFPNYSSELNVNALELEDSALYLCASSLSGPDNEQFFGPGTRLTVL.

This clonotype has at least ten counts. The chain is built from TRBV3-1 and TRBJ2-7; 10 bases fit TRBD2. V dropped 0 bases and J dropped 6; count of bases not matched to a gene: 5. The germline V gene has CDR1 LGHDT and CDR2 YNNKEL (reference sequence). This CDR3 has 15 amino acids. Here the CDR3 reads CASSQDQGLASEQYF. Here the CDR3 DNA reads TGTGCCAGCAGCCAAGATCAGGGACTAGCGAGCGAGCAGTACTTC.

This clonotype was counted ten times or more. The chain carries TRBV5-1 and TRBJ2-3; D may be TRBD1 (5 bases). The V gene lost 0 bases and the J gene lost 10 bases, with 21 bases spanning the gap. This CDR3 is built from 16 residues. Germline V gene lookup returns CDR1 SGHRS and CDR2 YFSETQ. This chain's CDR3 is CASSLAIDVLGVAQYF. CDR3 nucleotide sequence: TGCGCCAGCAGCTTGGCCATCGATGTCTTAGGGGTAGCGCAGTATTTT.

This clonotype appeared a few times. The V gene is TRBV19, the J gene TRBJ1-6; D unresolved. The length of the CDR3 is 14 residues. Trimming removed 6 bases at V and 10 bases at J, with 16 bases between. Germline-derived CDR1 and CDR2 are LNHDA and SQIVND (reference sequence). CDR3 amino acids: CASRLDFPVSPLHF. The CDR3 bases are TGTGCCAGTAGACTCGATTTTCCTGTCTCACCCCTCCACTTT.

The table lists this clonotype with many counts. V gene TRBV27 combines with J gene TRBJ2-6; tentative D call: TRBD1 (5 bases). Per germline, CDR1 MNHEY and CDR2 SMNVEV (reference sequence). The CDR3 is 16 amino acids. V was trimmed by 4 bases and J by 0 bases, leaving 10 bases between them. CDR3 DNA: TGTGCCAGCAGTTCACCCAGGGTCTCTGGGGCCAACGTCCTGACTTTC. It is translated as CASSSPRVSGANVLTF.

The chain carries TRBV3-1 and TRBJ2-1, with a possible D match to TRBD2 (6 bases). Trimming left V 5 bases short and J 5 bases short, with 13 bases between. CDR3 length equals 14 residues. CDR1 is LGHDT and CDR2 is YNNKEL in the germline V gene (reference sequence). CDR3 sequence reads: CASSAMGLDNEQFF. The CDR3 nucleotides are TGTGCCAGCAGCGCAATGGGACTGGACAATGAGCAGTTCTTC.

The CDR3 loop is CASSIVGLHNEQFF. The CDR3 bases are TGTGCCAGTAGTATAGTGGGACTACACAATGAGCAGTTCTTC. The rearrangement uses TRBV19 and TRBJ2-1; 7 bases agree with TRBD2. The J segment lost 5 bases and the V segment lost 1 base, leaving 2 bases of the junction unmatched. The CDR3 sequence is 14 residues long. Germline CDR1 and CDR2: LNHDA and SQIVND (reference sequence).

There are many counts of this clonotype. The gene calls are TRBV20-1 and TRBJ1-5, with D possibly matching TRBD1 (6 bases). Trimming shortened V by 6 bases and J by 0 bases, and 21 bases separated the two germline ends. Germline V CDR1 and CDR2: DFQATT, SNEGSKA (reference sequence). The CDR3 is 17 residues long. The CDR3 nucleotides are TGCAGTGCAACCGGGACAAAGGGGGGTTATAGCAATCAGCCCCAGCATTTT. Its translation: CSATGTKGGYSNQPQHF.

The sample holds many counts of this clonotype. The chain employs TRBV28 and TRBJ2-7; possibly TRBD2 for D (6 bases). The CDR3 spans 13 residues. Germline values: CDR1 MDHEN, CDR2 SYDVKM. Trimming pared 6 bases from V and 0 bases from J, leaving 9 bases between. In DNA form, the CDR3 reads TGTGCCAGCAGGGAGGGTTCCTCCTACGAGCAGTACTTC. This translates into CASREGSSYEQYF.

CDR3 nucleotide sequence: TGTGCCAGCAGCGTATCCGAGTCACCCCCGCCCACAGGAGACCCCGAGCCCTACAATGAGCAGTTCTTC. Amino acid sequence: CASSVSESPPPTGDPEPYNEQFF. The chain carries TRBV9 and TRBJ2-1; weak D call: TRBD1 (5 bases). The CDR3 covers 23 residues. CDR1 and CDR2 from the germline V gene are SGDLS and YYNGEE. V dropped 1 base and J dropped 2 bases, with 34 bases sitting between them. Variable domain in full (rest from reference TRBV9 and TRBJ2-1): DSGVTQTPKHLITATGQRVTLRCSPRSGDLSVYWYQQSLDQGLQFLIQYYNGEERAKGNILERFSAQQFPDLHSELNLSSLELGDSALYFCASSVSESPPPTGDPEPYNEQFFGPGTRLTVL.

Only a few counts were recorded for this clonotype. The rearrangement uses TRBV10-2 and TRBJ2-7; D call uncertain. Deletions cut 7 bases from V and 2 bases from J, with 15 bases between. CDR3 size: 14 residues. Germline CDR1 and CDR2: WSHSY and SAAADI. This CDR3 reads CASTPAAPTYEQYF. CDR3 nucleotides: TGCGCCAGCACGCCGGCAGCCCCAACCTACGAGCAGTACTTC.

This clonotype was observed many times. This chain joins TRBV28 and TRBJ1-5; a possible D gene is TRBD1 (5 bases). V was shortened by 3 bases and J by 1 base, with 28 bases between the two germline ends. Germline CDR1 reads MDHEN; CDR2 reads SYDVKM. The CDR3 is made up of 21 amino acids. The CDR3 loop reads CASSFPIVPGPSWGSNQPQHF. The CDR3 DNA reads TGTGCCAGCAGTTTCCCCATCGTCCCGGGACCTTCATGGGGGAGCAATCAGCCCCAGCATTTT. Together with reference TRBV28 and TRBJ1-5, the CDR3 gives the full variable domain: DVKVTQSSRYLVKRTGEKVFLECVQDMDHENMFWYRQDPGLGLRLIYFSYDVKMKEKGDIPEGYSVSREKKERFSLILESASTNQTSMYLCASSFPIVPGPSWGSNQPQHFGDGTRLSIL.

The DNA of the CDR3 is TGTGCCAGCATCGTGACAGATTCTAACTATGGCTACACCTTC. Translating it yields CASIVTDSNYGYTF. The J gene is TRBJ1-2, the V gene TRBV2; tentative D call: TRBD1 (5 bases). V gave up 7 bases and J gave up 0 bases, with 12 bases separating them. This CDR3 has 14 amino acids. CDR1 and CDR2 (germline): SNHLY, FYNNEI.

The J gene is TRBJ2-7, the V gene TRBV5-1; D is ambiguous. The germline V and J ends were trimmed by 0 bases and 2 bases, with 12 bases remaining between them. The germline V gene encodes CDR1 SGHRS and CDR2 YFSETQ. The CDR3 contains 15 residues. The CDR3 region is CASSLEVLPAYEQYF. The CDR3 coding sequence is TGCGCCAGCAGCTTGGAGGTCCTCCCAGCCTACGAGCAGTACTTC.

This clonotype was picked up many times. V usage is TRBV2 and J usage is TRBJ1-1; D remains ambiguous. V was shortened by 7 bases and J by 1 base, with 4 bases between the two germline ends. CDR1 is SNHLY, CDR2 FYNNEI, per germline. The CDR3 extends over 11 amino acids. CDR3 residues: CASTWNTEAFF. In DNA, the CDR3 is TGTGCCAGCACATGGAACACTGAAGCTTTCTTT.

This clonotype was counted ten times or more. This chain connects TRBV9 to TRBJ2-2; 7 bases align to TRBD2. Per germline, CDR1 SGDLS and CDR2 YYNGEE. CDR3 size: 15 residues. The junction had 0 bases not matched to a gene; V was cut back by 0 bases and J by 1 base. CDR3 amino acids: CASSVASGNTGELFF. The CDR3 DNA follows: TGTGCCAGCAGCGTAGCTAGCGGGAACACCGGGGAGCTGTTTTTT.

The table lists this clonotype with many counts. The chain recombines TRBV30 with TRBJ2-3; D remains unclear. CDR1 is GTSNPN, CDR2 SVGIG, per germline (reference sequence). This CDR3 has 12 residues. V lost 0 bases and J lost 5, with 6 bases in between. CDR3 sequence: CAWSVRLDTQYF. CDR3 nucleotides: TGTGCCTGGAGTGTACGTCTAGATACGCAGTATTTT.

This clonotype was observed at least ten times. The J gene is TRBJ1-1, the V gene TRBV3-1; D unresolved. The V gene's germline CDR1 is LGHDT and CDR2 YNNKEL (reference sequence). Trimming removed 0 bases at V and 0 bases at J, with 11 bases between. This CDR3 is 16 amino acids long. The CDR3 spells CASSQEPDYLNTEAFF. The CDR3 DNA sequence: TGTGCCAGCAGCCAAGAGCCCGACTACCTGAACACTGAAGCTTTCTTT.